The table lists the clone carrying this TCR beta chain with many counts. Its antigen is not known. The record originates from a study of blood T cells in healthy people across ages. Study at large: Capture via template switching afforded approximately one barcoded beta molecule per two T cells. Broader study findings: Per million T cells, TCR beta diversity dropped roughly linearly as age increased.

Using a J-beta primer mix together with a sample-barcoded 5' primer, a second PCR was run for roughly 7 to 11 cycles. The template-switch adaptor was a 5' adaptor with 12 random nucleotides. It tagged each cDNA molecule. TCRdb called the 5' RACE reads again in MiXCR, with one record for every CDR3 protein. The sample has about 1.7 million distinct CDR3 sequences; over 25% are singletons. The ends were cut back, 3 bases at V and 3 bases at J, with 10 bases in the middle. This CDR3 has 14 residues. The clonotype comes from a woman in her twenties or thirties in good health. The chain joins TRBV12-3 or TRBV12-4 to TRBJ2-3; tentative D call: TRBD2 (5 bases). The source material was blood. CDR3 nucleotides: TGTGCCAGCAGTTTCCCGAGGGCGACAGATACGCAGTATTTT. Residues: CASSFPRATDTQYF.